These T cell receptor beta chains were read from a single sample in a study of T-cell reconstitution after alpha-beta-depleted transplantation in children. In TCRdb, the PCR reads were re-called with MiXCR into one record per CDR3 protein. The top ten clones hold around 5% of a sample with about 200,000 distinct CDR3 sequences, roughly 7.1% of them seen once. This sample comprised PBMCs, obtained before TCRalphabeta/CD19-depleted stem cell transplant. These receptors came from a boy aged 2 to 9 with acute lymphoblastic leukemia, due to receive a stem cell transplant. Both conserved end residues are part of each CDR3. D genes are given only for firm matches. Clone sizes are given selectively: once, few, many, or a class where the clone is expanded.

J,V,D,size,DNA,CDR3
TRBJ2-5,TRBV25-1,.,.,TGTGCCAGCAGTGAATTTACCGGACTCACCGGGGAGACCCAGTACTTC,CASSEFTGLTGETQYF
TRBJ2-7,TRBV25-1,TRBD1,many,TGTGCCAGCATTCCTCGGGACAGACCCTACGAGCAGTACTTC,CASIPRDRPYEQYF
TRBJ2-3,TRBV7-2,TRBD2,few,TGTGCCAGCAGCTTCCCTAGCGGGATGGATACAGATACGCAGTATTTT,CASSFPSGMDTDTQYF
TRBJ2-7,TRBV6-5,.,many,TGTGCCAGCAGGCGGGGGCTAAGCTCCTACGAGCAGTACTTC,CASRRGLSSYEQYF
TRBJ2-1,TRBV6-2/TRBV6-3,.,many,TGTGCCAGCAGATTTGGGAATGAGCAGTTCTTC,CASRFGNEQFF
TRBJ2-2,TRBV4-3,.,.,TGCGCCAGCAGCCAAGATTCAGGGAACACCGGGGAGCTGTTTTTT,CASSQDSGNTGELFF
TRBJ2-1,TRBV11-2,TRBD2,few,TGTGCCAGCAGAACTAGCGGGAGGGTAAATGAGGAGCAGTTCTTC,CASRTSGRVNEEQFF
TRBJ1-4,TRBV6-1,TRBD1,few,TGTGCTACCGGCGGGACAGGGGGTGAAAAACTGTTTTTT,CATGGTGGEKLFF
TRBJ2-1,TRBV9,.,many,TGTGCCAGCAGCGGCCCGACTGGATCCGGGGGCATTTGGGATGAGCAGTTCTTC,CASSGPTGSGGIWDEQFF
TRBJ2-1,TRBV27,.,many,TGTGCCAGCAGTGCCGCCTGGCTCAGGGAGCAGTTCTTC,CASSAAWLREQFF
TRBJ2-1,TRBV28,.,few,TGTGCCAGCAGTTTAATATGGGGACCCTACAATGAGCAGTTCTTC,CASSLIWGPYNEQFF
TRBJ2-2,TRBV9,.,many,TGTGCCAGCAGCGTAGGTGACACCGGGGAGCTGTTTTTT,CASSVGDTGELFF
TRBJ2-1,TRBV5-1,.,few,TGCGCCAGCAGCGTCCTTATTAATGAGCAGTTCTTC,CASSVLINEQFF
TRBJ2-1,TRBV20-1,.,few,TGCAGTGCTGAAGGGGGGAAGAGGCAGGGCGAATTGCGGATGCTCAATGAGCAGTTCTTC,CSAEGGKRQGELRMLNEQFF
TRBJ2-7,TRBV7-2,.,few,TGTGCCAGCAGCTCCCTCCGCTCCTACGAGCAGTACTTC,CASSSLRSYEQYF
TRBJ2-7,TRBV4-3,TRBD1,few,TGCGCCAGCAGTTGGGGGACAGAGTCCTACGAGCAGTACTTC,CASSWGTESYEQYF
TRBJ2-7,TRBV27,.,many,TGTGCCAGCAGTTTAAACACTGGGAACTACGAGCAGTACTTC,CASSLNTGNYEQYF
TRBJ1-4,TRBV28,.,few,TGTGCCAGCACCGAGGGCAGTCGGAGTGAAAAACTGTTTTTT,CASTEGSRSEKLFF
TRBJ1-5,TRBV29-1,.,many,TGCAGCGTGGGTGGTCTGGGTGATAGCAATCAGCCCCAGCATTTT,CSVGGLGDSNQPQHF